This T cell receptor (beta chain) was observed in a study of vaccination and CD4 T cells after COVID-19. Sequencing of cultured CD4+ T cell DNA used the Oncomine TCR Beta short-read assay. TCRdb itself ran the PCR reads through MiXCR, one entry per CDR3 protein. The repertoire holds over 7,000 distinct CDR3 sequences, with 45% to 60% as singletons. Study results and caveats: Median SARS-CoV-2-reactive clonotypes rose from about 22 to 38, not significantly.

V lost 4 bases and J lost 3, with 18 bases in between. This CDR3 is built from 16 residues. The germline CDR1 and CDR2 sequences are LNHDA and SQIVND (reference sequence). Treatment in this sample: roughly 10-day PBMC culture with coronavirus spike peptide pools or control peptides (ViraFEST assay). Concerning this clonotype itself: Its specificity is not known.

The chain links TRBV19 to TRBJ1-2, with D possibly being TRBD1 (5 bases). What was sequenced was CD4+ T cells from blood, cultured in vitro. This TCR derives from a human donor who had recovered from COVID-19. CDR3 DNA: TGTGCCAGTAGTAACACACAGGAGGCCTCGTACTATGGCTACACCTTC. It specifies CASSNTQEASYYGYTF.